In its sample, the clone carrying this T cell receptor beta chain was seen a few times. Its antigen remains unknown. The germline V gene encodes CDR1 SNHLY and CDR2 FYNNEI. V was shortened by 8 bases and J by 1 base, with 12 bases between the two germline ends. This CDR3 has 14 residues. One entry per CDR3 protein, called by TCRdb with MiXCR from the RT-PCR reads. Of almost 250,000 distinct CDR3 sequences in the sample, more than 9% were seen once. These data originate in a study of response to subunit inactivated influenza vaccine. Study conclusions and caveats: There was a suggestion from the authors that each seasonal influenza vaccination recruits few new T cells.

The TCR sequence derives from a man aged 50 to 60 who received an inactivated influenza vaccine. The J gene is TRBJ1-5, the V gene TRBV2; maybe TRBD1 (5 bases). The source material was non-naive T cells sorted from PBMCs, sampled 14 to 15 days before vaccination. The CDR3 spells CASAQGLSNQPQHF. In DNA form, the CDR3 reads TGTGCCAGCGCTCAGGGATTGAGCAATCAGCCCCAGCATTTT.